The clone carrying this TCR beta chain was counted a few times. Its antigen is not identified. This sample is part of a study of cytomegalovirus exposure and HLA in healthy donors. Regarding the study as a whole: Among TCR beta chains of equal frequency, HLA-associated ones were more clonally expanded in a later analysis. As a later analysis showed, a missense DCLRE1C variant was linked to trimming of TCR beta V- and J-genes.

V was cut by 5 bases and J by 0 bases, with 10 bases left in between. The CDR3 length is 14 residues. Germline assignment: CDR1 MNHEY and CDR2 SMNVEV (reference sequence). PCR amplification relied on 60 Vbeta primers (plus 13 Jbeta primers). The repertoire was sequenced with immunoSEQ multiplex PCR; TCRdb's copy has only in-frame clones and lacks some. The sample lists under 200,000 clones, around 80% occurring once. Healthy people donating bone marrow made up the donors. The TCR sequence derives from a man aged 35-49 years in good health and CMV-seronegative. The rearrangement joins TRBV27 to TRBJ1-1, with D possibly matching TRBD1 (5 bases). Source material: PBMCs. The DNA for the CDR3 is TGTGCCAGCAGTCCAGAGACAGTGAACACTGAAGCTTTCTTT. Protein: CASSPETVNTEAFF.